This T cell receptor beta chain was captured in a study of control samples from healthy donors and cancer patients. V lost 2 bases and J lost 7, with 12 bases in between. Germline V gene sequence: CDR1 GTSNPN, CDR2 SVGIG (reference sequence). The CDR3 loop spans 14 amino acids. Some clones are missing from TCRdb's copy, which holds only in-frame ones; the method was immunoSEQ multiplex PCR. The sample comprises over 80,000 clones, 85% of which are singletons, and 19% rests with the top ten. The material sequenced was blood. The clonotype was recovered from a man under 40 in good health. The chain recombines TRBV30 with TRBJ1-6; D uncertain. CDR3 DNA sequence: TGTGCCTGGAGTCGCCAGCGATCAAATTCACCCCTCCACTTT. It translates to CAWSRQRSNSPLHF.